This TCR beta chain is from a study of Ad26.COV2.S vaccination and SARS-CoV-2 variants. General study points: Spike-specific TCR breadth was greater in vaccine than placebo recipients. Quantification of TCR breadth and depth may have yielded underestimates of total T cell responses.

Germline V lookup: CDR1 SGHKS, CDR2 YYEKEE (reference sequence). The ends lost 3 bases at V and 2 bases at J; junction bases unmatched: 5. The CDR3 loop spans 16 amino acids. Remarks on this clone: The antigen is unknown.

Sequenced by immunoSEQ multiplex PCR; TCRdb stores in-frame clones only, minus some. The sample consists of approximately 140,000 clones, more than 80% of them appearing once. The origin of this receptor is a human donor who had recovered from COVID-19. The J gene is TRBJ1-6, the V gene TRBV5-5; 7 bases line up with TRBD1. The sequencing here drew on peripheral blood, taken after recovery from COVID-19. The CDR3 nucleotides are TGTGCCAGCAGCTCAGACGGGACAGCCTATAATTCACCCCTCCACTTT. Its protein is CASSSDGTAYNSPLHF.